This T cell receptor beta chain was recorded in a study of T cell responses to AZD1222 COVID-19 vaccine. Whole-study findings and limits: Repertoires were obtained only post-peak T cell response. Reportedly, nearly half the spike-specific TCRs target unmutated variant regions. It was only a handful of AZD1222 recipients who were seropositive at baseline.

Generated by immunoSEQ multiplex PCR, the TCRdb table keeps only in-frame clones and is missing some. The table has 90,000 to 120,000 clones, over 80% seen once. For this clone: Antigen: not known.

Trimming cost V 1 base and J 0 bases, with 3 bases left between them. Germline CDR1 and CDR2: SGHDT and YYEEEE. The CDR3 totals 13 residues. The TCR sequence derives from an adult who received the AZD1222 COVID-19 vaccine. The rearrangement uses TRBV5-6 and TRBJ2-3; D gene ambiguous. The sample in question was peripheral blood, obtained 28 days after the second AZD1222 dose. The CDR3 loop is CASSLLSTDTQYF. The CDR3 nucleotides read TGTGCCAGCAGCTTGTTGAGCACAGATACGCAGTATTTT.